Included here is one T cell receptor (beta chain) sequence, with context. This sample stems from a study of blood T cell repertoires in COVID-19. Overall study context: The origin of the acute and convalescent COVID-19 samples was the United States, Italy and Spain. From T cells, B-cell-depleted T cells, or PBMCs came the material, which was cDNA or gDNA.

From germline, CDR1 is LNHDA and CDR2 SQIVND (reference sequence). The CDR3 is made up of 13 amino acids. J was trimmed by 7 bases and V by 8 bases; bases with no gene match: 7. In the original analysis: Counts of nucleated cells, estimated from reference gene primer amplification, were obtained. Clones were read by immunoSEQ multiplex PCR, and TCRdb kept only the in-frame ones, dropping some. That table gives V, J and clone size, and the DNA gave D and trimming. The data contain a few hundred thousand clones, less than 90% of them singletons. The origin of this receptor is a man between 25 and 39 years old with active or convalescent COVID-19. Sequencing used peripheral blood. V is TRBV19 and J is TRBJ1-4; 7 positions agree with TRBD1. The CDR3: CASVRGLGEKLFF. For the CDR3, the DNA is TGTGCCAGTGTAAGGGGGCTTGGTGAAAAACTGTTTTTT.